This T cell receptor (beta chain) was retrieved from a study of Graves' ophthalmopathy and Graves' hyperthyroidism. Findings and caveats of the study: Using a 13-signature model, the authors split ophthalmopathy from stable hyperthyroidism, with approximately 88% sensitivity and roughly 80% specificity.

RNA served as the template for amplifying TCR beta CDR3 regions. Second-round multiplex PCR followed a first-round RT-PCR using HTBI primers. TCRdb called the multiplex PCR reads again in MiXCR, with one record for every CDR3 protein. The sample records about 640,000 distinct CDR3 sequences, roughly 41% being singletons. Germline CDR1 reads LNHNV; CDR2 reads YYDKDF (reference sequence). Trimming shortened V by 1 base and J by 0 bases, and 9 bases separated the two germline ends. This CDR3 has 16 residues. This clonotype was found many times. Its antigen is unknown. This chain uses TRBV15 with TRBJ2-2; D is uncertain. Sequencing used peripheral blood. This receptor was taken from an adult man with Graves' ophthalmopathy. CDR3 bases: TGTGCCACCAGCAGAGTAGGCAGGTCGAACACCGGGGAGCTGTTTTTT. This gives the protein CATSRVGRSNTGELFF. Looking up the rest from reference TRBV15 and TRBJ2-2 gives the full variable domain: DAMVIQNPRYQVTQFGKPVTLSCSQTLNHNVMYWYQQKSSQAPKLLFHYYDKDFNNEADTPDNFQSRRPNTSFCFLDIRSPGLGDTAMYLCATSRVGRSNTGELFFGEGSRLTVL.